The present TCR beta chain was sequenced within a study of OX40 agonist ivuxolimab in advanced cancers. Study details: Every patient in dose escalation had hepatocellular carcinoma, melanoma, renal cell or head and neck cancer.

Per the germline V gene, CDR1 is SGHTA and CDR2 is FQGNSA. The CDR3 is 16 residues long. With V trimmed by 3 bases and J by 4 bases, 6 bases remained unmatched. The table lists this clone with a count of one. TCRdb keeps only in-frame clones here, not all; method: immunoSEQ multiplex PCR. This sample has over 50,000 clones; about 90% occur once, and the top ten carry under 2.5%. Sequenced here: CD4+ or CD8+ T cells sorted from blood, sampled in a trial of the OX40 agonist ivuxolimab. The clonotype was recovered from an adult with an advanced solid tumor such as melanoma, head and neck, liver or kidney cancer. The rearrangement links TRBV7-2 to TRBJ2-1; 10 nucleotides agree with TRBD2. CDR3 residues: CASSLAALAGYNEQFF. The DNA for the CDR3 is TGTGCCAGCAGCTTGGCCGCACTAGCGGGATACAATGAGCAGTTCTTC.